These 17 T cell receptor beta chains share one sample of origin, sequenced in a study of patients and donors after allogeneic stem cell transplantation. TCRdb itself ran the RT-PCR reads through MiXCR, one entry per CDR3 protein. This sample yields about a million distinct CDR3 sequences, of which around 17% are seen a single time; 6% belongs to the top ten. Sequencing used blood, either unsorted or a sorted T cell fraction (not recorded which). The receptor source for this set is a human donor who was either an allogeneic HSCT recipient or a stem cell or donor lymphocyte infusion donor (not recorded which). It is not recorded whose cells these are; they may come from a transplant donor.

This clonotype was seen more than once but under ten times. V and J are TRBV2 and TRBJ2-2, with D hard to call. Trimming took off 4 bases at V and 6 bases at J, with 9 bases between the two ends. The germline CDR1 and CDR2 sequences are SNHLY and FYNNEI. The CDR3 spans 13 residues. CDR3 region: CASSAGRSGELFF. As DNA, the CDR3 is TGTGCCAGCAGTGCAGGTCGCTCCGGGGAGCTGTTTTTT.

The sample holds a few counts of this clonotype. The rearrangement links TRBV5-1 to TRBJ2-7; D may be TRBD1 or TRBD2 (6 bases each). This CDR3 has 15 residues. Germline-derived CDR1 and CDR2 are SGHRS and YFSETQ. Between the trimmed V and J ends, which lost 4 bases and 5 bases, there was a span of 19 bases. The CDR3: CASSPGAGAHHEQYF. The CDR3 DNA sequence: TGCGCCAGCAGCCCGGGGGCAGGGGCGCACCACGAGCAGTACTTC.

On this clonotype: Mismatch with germline at one junction end may stem from a read error. The gene calls are TRBV2 and TRBJ2-7; 12 bases match TRBD1. The germline CDR1 and CDR2 sequences are SNHLY and FYNNEI. CDR3 size: 13 residues. The CDR3: CASSLRGQGAINF. CDR3 coding DNA: TGTGCCAGCAGTTTAAGGGGACAGGGGGCGATAAACTTC.

J is TRBJ2-7 and V is TRBV7-6; D is undetermined. The germline CDR1 and CDR2 sequences are SGHVS and FNYEAQ. There are 14 residues in the CDR3. V lost 0 bases, J lost 4 bases, and 10 bases lay in between. CDR3 loop: CASSLAKGGYEQYF. The CDR3 DNA is TGTGCCAGCAGCTTAGCGAAGGGCGGTTACGAGCAGTACTTC.

This chain uses TRBV24-1 with TRBJ2-6; D may match TRBD1 or TRBD2 (5 bases each). Germline CDR1 reads KGHDR; CDR2 reads SFDVKD. The CDR3 spans 16 residues. V was pared by 5 bases and J by 2 bases, with 12 bases between. CDR3 nucleotide sequence: TGTGCCACCAGTGGGGTCAGGGAGCCTGGGGCCAACGTCCTGACTTTC. It encodes CATSGVREPGANVLTF.

The gene calls are TRBV30 and TRBJ1-1; weak D call: TRBD1 (5 bases). CDR1 and CDR2 (germline): GTSNPN, SVGIG (reference sequence). The ends were cut back, 3 bases at V and 4 bases at J, with 18 bases in the middle. The CDR3 consists of 15 residues. The chain's CDR3 is CAWRGDGTPTTEAFF. Here the CDR3 DNA reads TGTGCCTGGAGGGGGGACGGAACCCCAACCACTGAAGCTTTCTTT.

The sample holds a few counts of this clonotype. The V call is TRBV12-3 or TRBV12-4, the J call TRBJ2-7; 8 bases agree with TRBD2. The ends lost 4 bases at V and 4 bases at J; junction bases unmatched: 6. The CDR3 totals 14 residues. CDR3 coding DNA: TGTGCCAGCAGTTCGCAGCGGGAGACATACGAGCAGTACTTC. Its translation: CASSSQRETYEQYF.

This clonotype was seen ten or more times. The chain has TRBV4-2 and TRBJ2-7; 7 nucleotides line up with TRBD2. The CDR3 extends over 16 amino acids. Trimming cost V 0 bases and J 3 bases; bases outside gene matches: 8. Germline CDR1 and CDR2: LGHNA and YNFKEQ. As DNA, the CDR3 is TGTGCCAGCAGCCAAGATTGGTCTAGCGGAAGCTACGAGCAGTACTTC. Translating gives CASSQDWSSGSYEQYF.

V usage is TRBV3-1 and J usage is TRBJ1-2, with 11 bases identical to TRBD1. CDR3 length equals 17 residues. V shed 1 base and J 4 bases; nucleotides not matched to a gene: 8. CDR1 and CDR2 (germline): LGHDT, YNNKEL (reference sequence). The CDR3 DNA is TGTGCCAGCAGCCAAGTTCCGGACAGGGGGCGAAGCTATGGCTACACCTTC. This translates into CASSQVPDRGRSYGYTF.

This clonotype was seen a handful of times. CDR3 sequence: CASRISGTGALEQYF. CDR3 DNA: TGTGCCAGTAGGATTTCAGGGACAGGGGCCCTCGAGCAGTACTTC. The rearrangement joins TRBV19 to TRBJ2-7; 10 bases map to TRBD1. The germline V gene encodes CDR1 LNHDA and CDR2 SQIVND (reference sequence). V dropped 6 bases and J dropped 6; count of bases not matched to a gene: 11. This CDR3 region has 15 residues.

The J gene is TRBJ1-1, the V gene TRBV3-1, with D unclear. The CDR3 length is 16 residues. The V and J ends lost 0 bases and 5 bases respectively, with 16 bases between them. From germline, CDR1 is LGHDT and CDR2 YNNKEL (reference sequence). CDR3 bases: TGTGCCAGCAGCCAAGATGCGGCAGGAAGGGTGACTGAAGCTTTCTTT. This sequence encodes CASSQDAAGRVTEAFF. The full variable domain, completed using reference TRBV3-1 and TRBJ1-1, is DTAVSQTPKYLVTQMGNDKSIKCEQNLGHDTMYWYKQDSKKFLKIMFSYNNKELIINETVPNRFSPKSPDKAHLNLHINSLELGDSAVYFCASSQDAAGRVTEAFFGQGTRLTVV.

This sequence joins TRBV6-5 and TRBJ1-3; D not resolved. CDR1 and CDR2 from the germline V gene are MNHEY and SVGAGI. Between the trimmed V and J ends, which lost 8 bases and 8 bases, there was a span of 13 bases. The CDR3 extends over 12 amino acids. As DNA, the CDR3 is TGTGCCAGCGGGAAGACCTGGGACACCATATATTTT. Protein sequence: CASGKTWDTIYF.

The V and J genes are TRBV15 and TRBJ2-7; D gene ambiguous. Trimming stripped 5 bases from V and 3 bases from J, with 11 bases between. The CDR3 extends over 13 amino acids. CDR1 LNHNV and CDR2 YYDKDF come from the germline V gene (reference sequence). The CDR3 sequence: CATSFASSYEQYF. CDR3 nucleotides: TGTGCCACCAGCTTCGCTAGTAGCTACGAGCAGTACTTC.

This clonotype occurred a few times. Here the CDR3 DNA reads TGTGCCAGCAGTTACTCGTTCGAGACCCAGTACTTC. This encodes CASSYSFETQYF. The chain combines TRBV6-6 with TRBJ2-5, with no clear D. This CDR3 region has 12 residues. Germline-derived CDR1 and CDR2 are MNHNY and SVGAGI (reference sequence). Trimming removed 0 bases at V and 5 bases at J, with 4 bases between.

V gene TRBV5-1 combines with J gene TRBJ2-7, with 7 bases aligning to TRBD1. Germline CDR1 reads SGHRS; CDR2 reads YFSETQ. The V and J ends lost 3 bases and 0 bases, in that order; junction bases with no gene match: 6. The CDR3 loop spans 15 amino acids. The CDR3: CASSSDRFVSYEQYF. CDR3 bases: TGCGCCAGCAGCTCGGACAGGTTCGTCTCCTACGAGCAGTACTTC.

In this sample, this clonotype turned up a few times. CDR3 loop: CASSQATEATEAFF. The CDR3 DNA reads TGTGCCAGCAGCCAAGCCACCGAGGCCACTGAAGCTTTCTTT. This chain joins TRBV3-1 and TRBJ1-1, with D unresolved. V lost 1 base, J lost 4 bases, and 10 bases lay in between. Germline loops: CDR1 LGHDT, CDR2 YNNKEL (reference sequence). CDR3 size: 14 residues.

The sample holds a few counts of this clonotype. This chain connects TRBV5-1 to TRBJ2-2, with D hard to call. Trimming took off 5 bases at V and 1 base at J, with 6 bases between the two ends. Looked up from germline, CDR1 is SGHRS and CDR2 is YFSETQ. This CDR3 spans 13 amino acids. The CDR3 loop reads CASSVENTGELFF. The CDR3 DNA reads TGCGCCAGCAGTGTCGAGAACACCGGGGAGCTGTTTTTT.